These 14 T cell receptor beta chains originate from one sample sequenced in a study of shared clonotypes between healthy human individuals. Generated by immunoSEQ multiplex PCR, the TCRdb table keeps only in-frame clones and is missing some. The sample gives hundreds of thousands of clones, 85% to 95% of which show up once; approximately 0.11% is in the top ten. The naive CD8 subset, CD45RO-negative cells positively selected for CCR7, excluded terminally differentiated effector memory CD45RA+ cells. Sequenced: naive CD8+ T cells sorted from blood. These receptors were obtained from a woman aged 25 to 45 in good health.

CDR3 protein: CASSEADRGISYEQYF. CDR3 sequence (DNA): TGTGCCAGCAGTGAGGCAGACAGGGGTATAAGCTACGAGCAGTACTTC. The J gene is TRBJ2-7, the V gene TRBV25-1, with 8 bases matching TRBD1. The CDR3 covers 16 residues. Germline values: CDR1 MGHDK, CDR2 SYGVNS. Trimming at V came to 3 bases and at J to 3 bases, leaving 10 bases not matched to a gene.

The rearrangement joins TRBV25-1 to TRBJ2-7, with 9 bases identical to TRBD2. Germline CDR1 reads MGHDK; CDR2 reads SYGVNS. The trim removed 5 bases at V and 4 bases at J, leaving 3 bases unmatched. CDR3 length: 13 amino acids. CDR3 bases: TGTGCCAGCAGTTTTAGCGGGAGTTACGAGCAGTACTTC. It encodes CASSFSGSYEQYF.

This CDR3 is CATSRGTSGRGNEQYF. The DNA of the CDR3 is TGTGCCACCAGCAGAGGGACTAGCGGGAGGGGGAACGAGCAGTACTTC. The V call is TRBV15, the J call TRBJ2-7, with TRBD2 matching over 15 bases. Germline CDR1 and CDR2: LNHNV and YYDKDF (reference sequence). V dropped 1 base and J dropped 5; count of bases not matched to a gene: 3. The CDR3 is 16 residues long.

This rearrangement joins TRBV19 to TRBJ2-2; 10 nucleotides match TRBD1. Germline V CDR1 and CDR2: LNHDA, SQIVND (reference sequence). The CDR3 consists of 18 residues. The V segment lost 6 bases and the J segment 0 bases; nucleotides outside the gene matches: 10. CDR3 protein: CASRSPGQGRTNTGELFF. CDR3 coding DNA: TGTGCCAGTAGATCACCGGGACAGGGGAGGACGAACACCGGGGAGCTGTTTTTT.

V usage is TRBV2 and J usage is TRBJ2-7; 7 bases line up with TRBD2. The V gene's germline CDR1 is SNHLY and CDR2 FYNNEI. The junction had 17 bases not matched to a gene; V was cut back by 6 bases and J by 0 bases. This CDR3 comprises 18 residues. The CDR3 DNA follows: TGTGCCAGCAGATGGGATCTAGCGGCAACAAATTCCTCCTACGAGCAGTACTTC. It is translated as CASRWDLAATNSSYEQYF. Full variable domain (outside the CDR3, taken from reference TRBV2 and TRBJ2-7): EPEVTQTPSHQVTQMGQEVILRCVPISNHLYFYWYRQILGQKVEFLVSFYNNEISEKSEIFDDQFSVERPDGSNFTLKIRSTKLEDSAMYFCASRWDLAATNSSYEQYFGPGTRLTVT.

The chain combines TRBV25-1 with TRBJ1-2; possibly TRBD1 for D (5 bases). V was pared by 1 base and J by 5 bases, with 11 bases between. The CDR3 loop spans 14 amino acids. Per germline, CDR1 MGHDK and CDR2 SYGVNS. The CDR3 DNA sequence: TGTGCCAGCAGTGAATCCGACAGAGTTTATGGCTACACCTTC. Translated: CASSESDRVYGYTF.

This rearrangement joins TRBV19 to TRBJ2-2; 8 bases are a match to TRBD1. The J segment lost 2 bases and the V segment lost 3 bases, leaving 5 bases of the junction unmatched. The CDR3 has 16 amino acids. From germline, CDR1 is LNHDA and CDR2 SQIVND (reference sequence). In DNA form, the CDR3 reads TGTGCCAGTAGTATCTGGACAGGGTCTAACACCGGGGAGCTGTTTTTT. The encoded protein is CASSIWTGSNTGELFF.

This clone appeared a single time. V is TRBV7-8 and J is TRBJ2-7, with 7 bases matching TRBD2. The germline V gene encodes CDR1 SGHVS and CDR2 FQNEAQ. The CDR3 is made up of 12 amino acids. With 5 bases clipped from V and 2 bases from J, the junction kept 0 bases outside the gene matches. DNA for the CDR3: TGTGCCAGCAGCGGGAGGGCCTACGAGCAGTACTTC. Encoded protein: CASSGRAYEQYF.

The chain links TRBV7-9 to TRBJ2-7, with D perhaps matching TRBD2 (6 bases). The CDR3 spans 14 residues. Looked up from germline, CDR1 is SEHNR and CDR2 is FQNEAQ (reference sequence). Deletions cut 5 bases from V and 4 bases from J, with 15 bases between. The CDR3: CASSPEGGIYEQYF. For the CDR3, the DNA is TGTGCCAGCAGCCCGGAGGGCGGGATTTACGAGCAGTACTTC.

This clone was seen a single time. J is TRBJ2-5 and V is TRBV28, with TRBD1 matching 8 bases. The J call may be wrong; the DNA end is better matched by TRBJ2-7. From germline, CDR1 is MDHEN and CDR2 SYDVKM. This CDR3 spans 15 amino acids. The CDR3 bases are TGTGCCAGCAGTTTGTGGACAGGGCGGCTAAACGAGCAGTACTTC. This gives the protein CASSLWTGRLNEQYF.

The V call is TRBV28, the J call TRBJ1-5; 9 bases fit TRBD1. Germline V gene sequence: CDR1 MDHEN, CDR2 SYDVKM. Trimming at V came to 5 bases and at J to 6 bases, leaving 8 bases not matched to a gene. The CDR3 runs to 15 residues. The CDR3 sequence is CASSPRTGAGQPQHF. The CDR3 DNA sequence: TGTGCCAGCAGTCCCCGGACAGGGGCGGGTCAGCCCCAGCATTTT.

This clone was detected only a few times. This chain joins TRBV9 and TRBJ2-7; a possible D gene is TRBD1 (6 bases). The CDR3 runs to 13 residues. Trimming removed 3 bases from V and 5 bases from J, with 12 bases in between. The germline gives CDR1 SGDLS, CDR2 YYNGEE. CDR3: CASSGGQRHEQYF. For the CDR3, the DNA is TGTGCCAGCAGCGGCGGACAGCGACACGAGCAGTACTTC. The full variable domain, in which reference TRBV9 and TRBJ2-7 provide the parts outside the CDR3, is DSGVTQTPKHLITATGQRVTLRCSPRSGDLSVYWYQQSLDQGLQFLIQYYNGEERAKGNILERFSAQQFPDLHSELNLSSLELGDSALYFCASSGGQRHEQYFGPGTRLTVT.

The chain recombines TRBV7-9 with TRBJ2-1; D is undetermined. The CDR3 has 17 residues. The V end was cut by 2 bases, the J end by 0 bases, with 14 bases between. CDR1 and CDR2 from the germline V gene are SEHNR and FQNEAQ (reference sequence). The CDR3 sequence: CASSLSPEPSSYNEQFF. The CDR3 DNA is TGTGCCAGCAGCTTATCACCAGAACCAAGCTCCTACAATGAGCAGTTCTTC.

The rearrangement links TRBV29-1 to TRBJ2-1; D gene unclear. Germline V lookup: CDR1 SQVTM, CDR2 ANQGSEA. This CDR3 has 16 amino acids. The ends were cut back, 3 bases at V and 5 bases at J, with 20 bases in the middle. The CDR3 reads CSVDGEILVSHNEQFF. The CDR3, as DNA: TGCAGCGTTGATGGAGAGATTTTAGTAAGCCACAATGAGCAGTTCTTC.